The next 29 T cell receptor beta chains were all read from a single sample in a study of blood T cell repertoires in COVID-19. Using immunoSEQ multiplex PCR, the repertoire was profiled, and TCRdb retains in-frame clones only, with some absent. In the table there are hundreds of thousands of clones, around 87% of which are singletons. Source material: peripheral blood. Receptors originate from a woman in her sixties or seventies with COVID-19, enrolled during active disease.

This clone was seen a single time. The chain employs TRBV7-3 and TRBJ2-2, with 7 bases aligning to TRBD1. CDR1 and CDR2 (germline): SGHTA, FQGTGA. The CDR3 totals 15 residues. The junction had 8 bases not matched to a gene; V was cut back by 5 bases and J by 5 bases. In nucleotides, the CDR3 is TGTGCCAGCAGCCTCGACAGGGCTCCGACCGGGGAGCTGTTTTTT. This sequence encodes CASSLDRAPTGELFF.

This clone was picked up one time. This sequence joins TRBV5-1 and TRBJ2-1, with TRBD2 matching over 7 bases. Germline assignment: CDR1 SGHRS and CDR2 YFSETQ. V trimming: 1 base; J trimming: 6 bases; junction bases outside the gene matches: 1. This CDR3 is 13 amino acids long. The chain's CDR3 is CASSLSSGNEQFF. The CDR3 nucleotides read TGCGCCAGCAGCTTGTCTAGCGGCAATGAGCAGTTCTTC.

Only a few counts were recorded for this clone. The chain combines TRBV6-5 with TRBJ2-1; tentatively, D is TRBD1 (6 bases). Trimming cost V 6 bases and J 4 bases, with 13 bases left between them. CDR3 length: 14 amino acids. CDR1 is MNHEY and CDR2 is SVGAGI in the germline V gene. CDR3 amino acids: CASRPFRGYNEQFF. The CDR3, as DNA: TGTGCCAGCAGACCCTTCAGGGGTTACAATGAGCAGTTCTTC.

J is TRBJ1-6 and V is TRBV2, with TRBD1 as a possible D gene (6 bases). Trimming took off 5 bases at V and 10 bases at J, with 15 bases between the two ends. CDR1 is SNHLY and CDR2 is FYNNEI in the germline V gene. The CDR3 runs to 14 residues. CDR3: CASSQQGIESPLHF. The CDR3 nucleotides read TGTGCCAGCAGTCAGCAGGGGATTGAATCACCCCTCCACTTT.

This clone was seen just once. The V and J genes are TRBV10-1 and TRBJ2-2; D is undetermined. This CDR3 spans 14 amino acids. The germline gives CDR1 WNHNN, CDR2 SYGVQD (reference sequence). V gave up 2 bases and J gave up 4 bases, with 8 bases separating them. CDR3 nucleotides: TGCGCCAGCAGTGAGATCCGCGCCACCGGGGAGCTGTTTTTT. Translated: CASSEIRATGELFF.

The CDR3 protein is CAISPGQLSGANVLTF. For the CDR3, the DNA is TGTGCCATCAGTCCGGGACAGCTTTCTGGGGCCAACGTCCTGACTTTC. The V and J genes are TRBV10-3 and TRBJ2-6; TRBD1 aligns across 7 bases. The J segment lost 1 base and the V segment lost 5 bases, leaving 5 bases of the junction unmatched. The CDR3 covers 16 residues. Germline assignment: CDR1 ENHRY and CDR2 SYGVKD.

This chain uses TRBV15 with TRBJ2-7; a weak D match, TRBD1 (5 bases). The V end was cut by 0 bases, the J end by 4 bases, with 7 bases between. The CDR3 covers 13 residues. CDR1 is LNHNV, CDR2 YYDKDF, per germline (reference sequence). The CDR3 sequence is CATSRDRVYEQYF. CDR3 nucleotides: TGTGCCACCAGCAGAGACAGGGTTTACGAGCAGTACTTC.

The chain carries TRBV5-4 and TRBJ2-3; 9 bases match TRBD2. Germline values: CDR1 SGHNT, CDR2 YYREEE (reference sequence). J lost 5 bases, V lost 3 bases, and 10 bases had no gene match. This CDR3 is built from 16 residues. The CDR3 reads CASSSPIAGALDTQYF. CDR3 coding DNA: TGTGCCAGCAGCTCCCCCATAGCGGGGGCGTTAGATACGCAGTATTTT.

The rearrangement joins TRBV3-1 (or the pseudogene TRBV3-2) to TRBJ1-6; D is unclear. V lost 7 bases and J 0 bases, leaving 7 bases between the germline ends. The CDR3 is made up of 14 amino acids. The germline CDR1 and CDR2 sequences are LGHDT and YNNKEL (reference sequence). The CDR3 DNA sequence: TGTGCCAGCACCCCGGGCTCCTATAATTCACCCCTCCACTTT. It yields the protein CASTPGSYNSPLHF.

The chain uses TRBV7-3 and TRBJ2-7, with 11 bases identical to TRBD2. Trimming at V came to 8 bases and at J to 5 bases, leaving 5 bases not matched to a gene. The germline V gene encodes CDR1 SGHTA and CDR2 FQGTGA. This CDR3 spans 13 amino acids. The CDR3 DNA follows: TGTGCCAGCTCTAGCGGGGGGCACAACGAGCAGTACTTC. This encodes CASSSGGHNEQYF.

CDR3 nucleotides: TGTGCCAGCAGCCGAGGGGGTCGCTCTGGAAACACCATATATTTT. It translates to CASSRGGRSGNTIYF. The chain joins TRBV3-1 (or the pseudogene TRBV3-2) to TRBJ1-3, with D maybe TRBD1 (6 bases). The CDR3 runs to 15 residues. V gave up 4 bases and J gave up 0 bases, with 10 bases separating them. The germline CDR1 and CDR2 sequences are LGHDT and YNNKEL (reference sequence).

The J gene is TRBJ1-1, the V gene TRBV15, with D possibly matching TRBD1 (6 bases). The CDR3 runs 14 residues. Germline V gives CDR1 LNHNV, CDR2 YYDKDF (reference sequence). V was shortened by 0 bases and J by 7 bases, with 12 bases between the two germline ends. CDR3 protein: CATSRDQGPLEAFF. CDR3 in DNA: TGTGCCACCAGCAGAGACCAGGGGCCTCTTGAAGCTTTCTTT.

V is TRBV6-5 and J is TRBJ2-5; 12 bases match TRBD2. V lost 6 bases to trimming and J lost 0 bases; unmatched junction nucleotides: 2. Germline-derived CDR1 and CDR2 are MNHEY and SVGAGI. The CDR3 is 15 residues long. The CDR3 region has the DNA TGTGCCAGCAGCAGACTAGCGGGGGACCAAGAGACCCAGTACTTC. It translates to CASSRLAGDQETQYF.

This clone came up a few times. This sequence joins TRBV19 and TRBJ2-2; 7 nucleotides match TRBD1. Germline lookup yields CDR1 LNHDA and CDR2 SQIVND (reference sequence). The CDR3 has 13 residues. The ends lost 7 bases at V and 2 bases at J; junction bases unmatched: 1. CDR3 coding DNA: TGTGCCAGTAACAGGGGTAACACCGGGGAGCTGTTTTTT. This sequence encodes CASNRGNTGELFF.

This chain connects TRBV28 to TRBJ2-7, with 7 bases lining up with TRBD1. This CDR3 has 14 residues. Germline V gene sequence: CDR1 MDHEN, CDR2 SYDVKM. After removal of 8 bases from V and 10 bases from J, the junction contained 17 bases not matched to a gene. Here the CDR3 DNA reads TGTGCCAGCGCCGAACCCCGGGACAGAGGGGATCAGTACTTC. Protein product: CASAEPRDRGDQYF.

The chain links TRBV4-1 to TRBJ1-2; 7 bases agree with TRBD1. V trimming: 1 base; J trimming: 4 bases; junction bases outside the gene matches: 18. The CDR3 is 19 amino acids. CDR1 is MGHRA and CDR2 is YSYEKL in the germline V gene. The CDR3 sequence: CASSQGTILALQGIYGYTF. The CDR3 region has the DNA TGCGCCAGCAGCCAAGGGACGATCCTAGCTTTACAGGGGATCTATGGCTACACCTTC.

The chain has TRBV21-1 and TRBJ2-7; TRBD2 was called by the table and not checked on the DNA. TRBV21-1 is marked as a pseudogene. The CDR3 is made up of 17 amino acids. The CDR3 DNA reads TGTGCCAGCAGCAAAGAGGACTCGGGCATCCACCTCTACGAGCAGTACTTC. It encodes CASSKEDSGIHLYEQYF.

The V gene is TRBV7-7, the J gene TRBJ2-3, with 7 nucleotides matching TRBD1. Germline-derived CDR1 and CDR2 are SSHAT and FNYEAQ (reference sequence). V shed 5 bases and J 10 bases; nucleotides not matched to a gene: 9. This CDR3 is 13 amino acids long. CDR3 sequence reads: CASSHDRTGAQYF. In DNA form, the CDR3 reads TGTGCCAGCAGCCATGACAGGACAGGAGCGCAGTATTTT.

V gene TRBV3-1 (or the pseudogene TRBV3-2) combines with J gene TRBJ1-4, with a tentative D call TRBD1 (6 bases). This CDR3 has 13 amino acids. Germline values: CDR1 LGHDT, CDR2 YNNKEL (reference sequence). Trimming removed 3 bases at V and 7 bases at J, with 9 bases between. CDR3 residues: CASSQGHGEKLFF. As DNA, the CDR3 is TGTGCCAGCAGCCAGGGACACGGTGAAAAACTGTTTTTT.

This sequence joins TRBV2 and TRBJ1-2; 10 bases are shared with TRBD1. The germline gives CDR1 SNHLY, CDR2 FYNNEI. CDR3 size: 14 residues. The ends lost 4 bases at V and 2 bases at J; junction bases unmatched: 1. This chain's CDR3 is CASSGQGANYGYTF. The CDR3 nucleotides are TGTGCCAGCAGTGGACAGGGGGCGAACTATGGCTACACCTTC.

The count of this clone is one. This chain joins TRBV7-2 and TRBJ2-1, with D possibly being TRBD1 (6 bases). The CDR3 is 15 residues long. Germline V gene data show CDR1 as SGHTA and CDR2 as FQGNSA. The germline V and J ends were trimmed by 3 bases and 4 bases, with 13 bases remaining between them. Written as DNA, the CDR3 is TGTGCCAGCAGCTTGAGCGCACAGGGATACAATGAGCAGTTCTTC. It translates to CASSLSAQGYNEQFF.

This chain joins TRBV6-5 and TRBJ2-5; 7 bases are a match to TRBD1. V lost 2 bases and J lost 4; bases outside the gene matches: 7. This CDR3 comprises 15 residues. Per germline, CDR1 MNHEY and CDR2 SVGAGI. CDR3 amino acids: CASSYGRGYGETQYF. As DNA, the CDR3 is TGTGCCAGCAGTTACGGCAGGGGGTACGGAGAGACCCAGTACTTC.

The chain uses TRBV27 and TRBJ1-2, with D tentatively TRBD1 (5 bases). The germline V and J ends were trimmed by 2 bases and 8 bases, with 18 bases remaining between them. This CDR3 region has 15 residues. Per the germline V gene, CDR1 is MNHEY and CDR2 is SMNVEV (reference sequence). The CDR3 loop is CASSLQAFRRDGYTF. Here the CDR3 DNA reads TGTGCCAGCAGTTTACAGGCCTTTCGGAGGGACGGCTACACCTTC.

This chain connects TRBV3-1 (or the pseudogene TRBV3-2) to TRBJ2-2, with 7 nucleotides matching TRBD2. The CDR3 totals 14 residues. Trimming at V came to 4 bases and at J to 7 bases, leaving 6 bases not matched to a gene. The germline V gene has CDR1 LGHDT and CDR2 YNNKEL (reference sequence). CDR3 sequence reads: CASSLTSPGGELFF. In DNA, the CDR3 is TGTGCCAGCAGCCTGACTAGCCCGGGCGGGGAGCTGTTTTTT.

This clone occurred once. The gene calls are TRBV5-4 and TRBJ2-4; 8 bases align to TRBD2. The CDR3 spans 16 residues. V trimming: 1 base; J trimming: 0 bases; junction bases outside the gene matches: 3. CDR1 and CDR2 from the germline V gene are SGHNT and YYREEE (reference sequence). CDR3 sequence (DNA): TGTGCCAGCAGCTTGCAAAGCGGGGGAGCCAAAAACATTCAGTACTTC. Protein sequence: CASSLQSGGAKNIQYF.

The genes are TRBV5-5 and TRBJ2-3, with a weak D call TRBD2 (5 bases). The CDR3 has 16 residues. The V end was cut by 2 bases, the J end by 0 bases, with 13 bases between. Germline CDR1 and CDR2: SGHKS and YYEKEE (reference sequence). The CDR3 sequence is CASSFHDYRSTDTQYF. The CDR3 coding sequence is TGTGCCAGCAGCTTCCATGACTACCGGAGCACAGATACGCAGTATTTT.

V usage is TRBV6-5 and J usage is TRBJ2-2; maybe TRBD2 (6 bases). CDR1 is MNHEY, CDR2 SVGAGI, per germline. The CDR3 spans 13 residues. Trimming removed 8 bases from V and 6 bases from J, with 13 bases in between. The CDR3 DNA reads as TGTGCCAGCCACCCGGGGGATGCCGGGGAGCTGTTTTTT. Translation gives CASHPGDAGELFF.

The chain links TRBV24-1 to TRBJ2-3; a possible D gene is TRBD1 (6 bases). The CDR3 is 14 amino acids. V was trimmed by 3 bases and J by 9 bases, leaving 15 bases between them. CDR1 is KGHDR, CDR2 SFDVKD, per germline. This CDR3 is CATSDGAKGDTQYF. As DNA, the CDR3 is TGTGCCACCAGTGATGGGGCCAAGGGGGACACGCAGTATTTT.

CDR3 sequence reads: CASSLRRVEYEKLFF. CDR3 DNA: TGTGCCAGCAGCTTAAGGAGGGTTGAGTATGAAAAACTGTTTTTT. V is TRBV7-9 and J is TRBJ1-4, with unresolved D. CDR1 is SEHNR, CDR2 FQNEAQ, per germline (reference sequence). V shed 2 bases and J shed 6 bases, with 13 bases lying between them. The CDR3 has 15 amino acids.